The 6 T cell receptor beta chains below were found in one sample sequenced in a study of cytotoxic CD8 clonotypes in ibrutinib-treated CLL. Profiling relied on immunoSEQ multiplex PCR, and the TCRdb table lists in-frame clones only, not all of them. The sample records approximately 200,000 clones, approximately 72% being singletons. Sequences were derived from PBMCs, sampled after 24 months of ibrutinib treatment. The receptors derive from a human donor with chronic lymphocytic leukemia.

The rearrangement uses TRBV7-2 and TRBJ2-2, with 8 bases aligning to TRBD2. Germline lookup yields CDR1 SGHTA and CDR2 FQGNSA. The junction had 14 bases not matched to a gene; V was cut back by 5 bases and J by 6 bases. CDR3 size: 17 residues. CDR3 in amino acids: CASSRRGSAGGSGELFF. The DNA of the CDR3 is TGTGCCAGCAGCCGCCGAGGGAGCGCGGGAGGTTCCGGGGAGCTGTTTTTT. The whole variable domain, filled in from reference TRBV7-2 and TRBJ2-2, reads GAGVSQSPSNKVTEKGKDVELRCDPISGHTALYWYRQSLGQGLEFLIYFQGNSAPDKSGLPSDRFSAERTGGSVSTLTIQRTQQEDSAVYLCASSRRGSAGGSGELFFGEGSRLTVL.

The V call is TRBV5-1, the J call TRBJ2-7; 8 positions agree with TRBD2. CDR1 SGHRS and CDR2 YFSETQ come from the germline V gene. CDR3 length: 16 amino acids. The J segment lost 7 bases and the V segment lost 0 bases, leaving 12 bases of the junction unmatched. As DNA, the CDR3 is TGCGCCAGCAGCTTGGGTGTAGCGGGACTCGCGGGGGAGCAGTACTTC. As protein: CASSLGVAGLAGEQYF.

This rearrangement joins TRBV5-1 to TRBJ2-3; D is undetermined. The V end lost 0 bases, the J end lost 0 bases, and 11 bases lay between the germline ends. The germline V gene encodes CDR1 SGHRS and CDR2 YFSETQ. The CDR3 sequence is 16 residues long. DNA of the CDR3: TGCGCCAGCAGCTTGGGTAATAGTTTTAGCACAGATACGCAGTATTTT. Translating it yields CASSLGNSFSTDTQYF.

This clone was recorded a few times. The V call is TRBV11-2, the J call TRBJ2-7; 11 nucleotides match TRBD2. The V segment lost 1 base and the J segment 6 bases; nucleotides outside the gene matches: 11. The CDR3 extends over 17 amino acids. Germline V gene sequence: CDR1 SGHAT, CDR2 FQNNGV. The CDR3 protein is CASSLAWTSGLLSEQYF. The CDR3 nucleotides read TGTGCCAGCAGCTTAGCTTGGACTAGCGGGCTCCTATCCGAGCAGTACTTC.

The chain couples TRBV14 to TRBJ2-7; TRBD2 aligns across 14 bases. The V gene end was trimmed by 4 bases and the J gene end by 7 bases; junction bases not matched to a gene: 6. The length of the CDR3 is 15 residues. CDR1 and CDR2 from the germline V gene are SGHDN and FVKESK. For the CDR3, the DNA is TGTGCCAGCAGCCCTAGACTAGCGGGAGGGGAAGAGCAGTACTTC. Translated, it gives CASSPRLAGGEEQYF.

The rearrangement links TRBV27 to TRBJ1-5; 7 bases fit TRBD1. Trimming cost V 2 bases and J 9 bases; bases outside gene matches: 16. The length of the CDR3 is 17 residues. Germline V lookup: CDR1 MNHEY, CDR2 SMNVEV (reference sequence). Here the CDR3 reads CASSLGRGISPSVPQHF. For the CDR3, the DNA is TGTGCCAGCAGTTTAGGCAGGGGGATATCCCCAAGTGTGCCCCAGCATTTT.